A single sample is the source of the 12 T cell receptor beta chains below, sequenced in a study of cytomegalovirus exposure and HLA in healthy donors. This PCR relied on a set of 60 Vbeta primers and 13 Jbeta primers. Clones were read by immunoSEQ multiplex PCR, and TCRdb kept only the in-frame ones, dropping some. The table records 110,000 or so clones, over 75% of them present only once. Sequenced input: PBMCs. The source of these receptors is a woman in her late teens or twenties in good health and CMV-seronegative.

This chain connects TRBV7-2 to TRBJ1-2; 8 nucleotides line up with TRBD1. The CDR3 contains 14 residues. Germline V gene data show CDR1 as SGHTA and CDR2 as FQGNSA. The ends lost 6 bases at V and 0 bases at J; junction bases unmatched: 3. CDR3 DNA sequence: TGTGCCAGCAGAACAGGGGGATCTAACTATGGCTACACCTTC. It codes for CASRTGGSNYGYTF.

The gene calls are TRBV5-1 and TRBJ2-7; maybe TRBD1 (6 bases). Trimming removed 4 bases from V and 6 bases from J, with 14 bases in between. The CDR3 spans 13 residues. Germline values: CDR1 SGHRS, CDR2 YFSETQ. The CDR3 region has the DNA TGCGCCAGCAGCCCGGACAGTGCCAGCGAGCAGTACGTC. Translation: CASSPDSASEQYV.

The chain has TRBV6-5 and TRBJ1-6; D uncertain. Germline V CDR1 and CDR2: MNHEY, SVGAGI. This CDR3 contains 16 residues. V lost 0 bases and J lost 5, with 11 bases in between. CDR3 bases: TGTGCCAGCAGTTACTCGAGGATTCACAATAATTCACCCCTCCACTTT. Translation: CASSYSRIHNNSPLHF.

The J gene is TRBJ2-5, the V gene TRBV4-2; TRBD1 matches 8 bases. V lost 4 bases to trimming and J lost 4 bases; unmatched junction nucleotides: 8. Germline loops: CDR1 LGHNA, CDR2 YNFKEQ. This CDR3 has 15 residues. The chain's CDR3 is CASSLSQGARETQYF. The DNA for the CDR3 is TGTGCCAGCAGCCTAAGTCAGGGGGCACGAGAGACCCAGTACTTC.

The V gene is TRBV7-6, the J gene TRBJ2-3; D is perhaps TRBD2 (6 bases). The CDR3 consists of 15 residues. Trimming left V 7 bases short and J 0 bases short, with 14 bases between. The germline V gene encodes CDR1 SGHVS and CDR2 FNYEAQ. The CDR3 bases are TGTGCCAGCATCTCGGTGGGACTGAGCACAGATACGCAGTATTTT. Its protein is CASISVGLSTDTQYF.

The V gene is TRBV19, the J gene TRBJ1-5; the match to TRBD1 covers 8 bases. V lost 6 bases, J lost 5 bases, and 9 bases stayed unmatched. CDR3 length: 15 amino acids. From germline, CDR1 is LNHDA and CDR2 SQIVND (reference sequence). The CDR3 nucleotides read TGTGCCAGTAGCTTCAGGACAGGGAGGGATCAGCCCCAGCATTTT. It translates to CASSFRTGRDQPQHF.

This clone was seen more than once but under ten times. The chain carries TRBV6-6 and TRBJ1-1, with D possibly being TRBD1 (6 bases). V lost 7 bases to trimming and J lost 5 bases, with 17 bases between them. CDR3 length equals 14 residues. Germline CDR1 and CDR2: MNHNY and SVGAGI (reference sequence). CDR3 amino acids: CASKLTGSLTEAFF. In nucleotides, the CDR3 is TGTGCCAGCAAACTGACAGGTTCCTTAACTGAAGCTTTCTTT.

J is TRBJ1-4 and V is TRBV4-1; 9 bases are a match to TRBD1. Germline CDR1 and CDR2: MGHRA and YSYEKL. The CDR3 consists of 16 residues. Unmatched junction bases numbered 3, after V lost 4 bases and J lost 0 bases. The DNA for the CDR3 is TGCGCCAGCAGCCGGGACAGGGATCCAACTAATGAAAAACTGTTTTTT. This codes for CASSRDRDPTNEKLFF.

This chain links TRBV19 with TRBJ2-7; TRBD1 matches at 10 bases. The trim removed 5 bases at V and 0 bases at J, leaving 4 bases unmatched. The CDR3 sequence is 15 residues long. Germline values: CDR1 LNHDA, CDR2 SQIVND (reference sequence). CDR3 coding DNA: TGTGCCAGTAGTCCCGGGACAGGGGCCTCCTACGAGCAGTACGTC. It encodes CASSPGTGASYEQYV.

V is TRBV30 and J is TRBJ2-2, with TRBD1 as a possible D gene (6 bases). With 0 bases removed from V and 0 bases from J, the gap between germline ends came to 20 bases. Germline assignment: CDR1 GTSNPN and CDR2 SVGIG (reference sequence). The length of the CDR3 is 19 residues. The CDR3 region has the DNA TGTGCCTGGAGTGTAAGTGGGACAAACTTAATACCGAACACCGGGGAGCTGTTTTTT. Translated, it gives CAWSVSGTNLIPNTGELFF.

The chain combines TRBV2 with TRBJ1-2, with D possibly being TRBD1 (6 bases). The CDR3 runs to 14 residues. Trimming removed 4 bases at V and 5 bases at J, with 14 bases between. CDR1 is SNHLY, CDR2 FYNNEI, per germline. The CDR3 DNA sequence: TGTGCCAGCAGTGTAAGGGGGGGGATATATGGCTACACCTTC. Amino acid sequence: CASSVRGGIYGYTF.

The CDR3 DNA sequence: TGTGCCAGCAGCAGTAACCCGATGAAGACAGGGACCGACCCAAACACCATATATTTT. Translated: CASSSNPMKTGTDPNTIYF. V and J are TRBV9 and TRBJ1-3; TRBD1 agrees at 7 bases. J gave up 6 bases and V 4 bases, and 22 bases lay outside the gene matches. The CDR3 length is 19 residues. CDR1 SGDLS and CDR2 YYNGEE come from the germline V gene.